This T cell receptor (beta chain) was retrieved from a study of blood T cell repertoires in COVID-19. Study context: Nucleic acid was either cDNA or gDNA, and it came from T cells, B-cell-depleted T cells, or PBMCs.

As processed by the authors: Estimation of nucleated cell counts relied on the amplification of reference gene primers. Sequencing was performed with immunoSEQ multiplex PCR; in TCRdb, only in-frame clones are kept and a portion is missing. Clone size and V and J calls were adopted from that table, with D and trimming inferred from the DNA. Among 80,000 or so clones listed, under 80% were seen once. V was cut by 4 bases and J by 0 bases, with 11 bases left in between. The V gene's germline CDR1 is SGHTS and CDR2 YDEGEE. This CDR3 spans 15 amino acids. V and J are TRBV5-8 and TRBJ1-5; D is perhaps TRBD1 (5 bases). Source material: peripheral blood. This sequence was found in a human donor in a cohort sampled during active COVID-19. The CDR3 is CASSPQGYSNQPQHF. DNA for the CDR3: TGTGCCAGCAGCCCCCAGGGTTATAGCAATCAGCCCCAGCATTTT. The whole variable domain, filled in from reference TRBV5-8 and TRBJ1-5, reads EAGVTQSPTHLIKTRGQQATLRCSPISGHTSVYWYQQALGLGLQFLLWYDEGEERNRGNFPPRFSGRQFPNYSSELNVNALELEDSALYLCASSPQGYSNQPQHFGDGTRLSIL.